This is a list of T cell receptor beta chains from one sample in a study of shared clonotypes between healthy human individuals. Repertoires were generated with immunoSEQ multiplex PCR, while TCRdb's copy carries only in-frame clones and drops some. The table shows some 500,000 clones, with less than 96% occurring only once. What was sequenced was naive CD4+ T cells sorted from blood. The receptors derive from a woman aged 25 to 45 in good health. Each CDR3 is given with its conserved first and last residue. D genes are given only for firm matches.

j_call: TRBJ1-1
d_call: TRBD1
v_call: TRBV28
cdr3_aa: CASSPRQGGHGNTEAFF
cdr3_nt: TGTGCCAGCAGTCCCCGACAGGGAGGGCATGGGAACACTGAAGCTTTCTTT

j_call: TRBJ2-3
d_call: -
v_call: TRBV29-1
cdr3_aa: CSVVLASGWADTQYF
cdr3_nt: TGCAGCGTTGTGTTGGCGTCAGGGTGGGCTGATACGCAGTATTTT

j_call: TRBJ2-1
d_call: TRBD1
v_call: TRBV28
cdr3_aa: CASSLRQGSSSGFNEQFF
cdr3_nt: TGTGCCAGCAGTTTAAGACAGGGATCATCCTCGGGGTTCAATGAGCAGTTCTTC

j_call: TRBJ2-7
d_call: -
v_call: TRBV28
cdr3_aa: CASSAGGRDSYEQYF
cdr3_nt: TGTGCCAGCAGTGCCGGGGGACGGGACTCCTACGAGCAGTACTTC

j_call: TRBJ1-5
d_call: -
v_call: TRBV19
cdr3_aa: CASSIETVNQPQHF
cdr3_nt: TGTGCCAGTAGTATAGAGACAGTCAATCAGCCCCAGCATTTT

j_call: TRBJ2-1
d_call: TRBD2
v_call: TRBV5-4
cdr3_aa: CASSRAGGIYNEQFF
cdr3_nt: TGTGCCAGCAGCCGAGCGGGAGGGATATACAATGAGCAGTTCTTC

j_call: TRBJ2-7
d_call: -
v_call: TRBV10-1
cdr3_aa: CASRSRTDGKQYF
cdr3_nt: TGCGCCAGCAGATCTAGGACAGATGGAAAGCAGTACTTC

j_call: TRBJ1-1
d_call: -
v_call: TRBV6-1
cdr3_aa: CASIENTEAFF
cdr3_nt: TGTGCCAGCATAGAGAATACTGAAGCTTTCTTT

j_call: TRBJ2-1
d_call: TRBD2
v_call: TRBV5-4
cdr3_aa: CASSLLLAGGLYNEQFF
cdr3_nt: TGTGCCAGCAGCTTACTCCTAGCGGGAGGCCTCTACAATGAGCAGTTCTTC

j_call: TRBJ2-3
d_call: -
v_call: TRBV7-6
cdr3_aa: CASSRRAGTTDTQYF
cdr3_nt: TGTGCCAGCAGCCGCCGAGCGGGTACCACAGATACGCAGTATTTT

j_call: TRBJ2-7
d_call: -
v_call: TRBV28
cdr3_aa: CASSPLGGSYEQYF
cdr3_nt: TGTGCCAGCAGTCCCCTAGGAGGTTCCTACGAGCAGTACTTC

j_call: TRBJ2-7
d_call: -
v_call: TRBV2
cdr3_aa: CASNGGRQDEQYF
cdr3_nt: TGTGCCAGCAACGGGGGGCGTCAGGACGAGCAGTACTTC

j_call: TRBJ2-1
d_call: TRBD2
v_call: TRBV11-2
cdr3_aa: CASRGVSGVPGSYNEQFF
cdr3_nt: TGTGCCAGCAGAGGTGTTAGCGGGGTCCCGGGCTCCTACAATGAGCAGTTCTTC

j_call: TRBJ2-1
d_call: -
v_call: TRBV19
cdr3_aa: CASRRGDEQFF
cdr3_nt: TGTGCCAGTAGGAGGGGGGATGAGCAGTTCTTC

j_call: TRBJ2-1
d_call: -
v_call: TRBV6-5
cdr3_aa: CASTLTQGRYNEQFF
cdr3_nt: TGTGCCAGCACCCTCACCCAGGGGAGATACAATGAGCAGTTCTTC

j_call: TRBJ2-1
d_call: -
v_call: TRBV5-5
cdr3_aa: CASSLTYYNEQFF
cdr3_nt: TGTGCCAGCAGCTTGACCTACTACAATGAGCAGTTCTTC

j_call: TRBJ1-1
d_call: -
v_call: TRBV6-1
cdr3_aa: CASSEVHRTEAFF
cdr3_nt: TGTGCCAGCAGTGAGGTCCATCGGACTGAAGCTTTCTTT

j_call: TRBJ1-6
d_call: TRBD1
v_call: TRBV30
cdr3_aa: CAWVRQGALNSPLHF
cdr3_nt: TGTGCCTGGGTCAGACAGGGGGCACTTAATTCACCCCTCCACTTT

j_call: TRBJ1-3
d_call: -
v_call: TRBV9
cdr3_aa: CASSAPGHENTIYF
cdr3_nt: TGTGCCAGCAGCGCGCCGGGACACGAAAACACCATATATTTT

j_call: TRBJ2-7
d_call: -
v_call: TRBV14
cdr3_aa: CASSQDRGPYEQYF
cdr3_nt: TGTGCCAGCAGCCAAGATCGGGGACCCTACGAGCAGTACTTC

j_call: TRBJ2-5
d_call: TRBD2
v_call: TRBV2
cdr3_aa: CASSLSGVLQETQYF
cdr3_nt: TGTGCCAGCAGCCTTAGCGGGGTCTTACAAGAGACCCAGTACTTC

j_call: TRBJ1-1
d_call: TRBD1
v_call: TRBV15
cdr3_aa: CATGQGRTLGQAFF
cdr3_nt: TGTGCCACTGGACAGGGTAGGACTCTTGGCCAAGCTTTCTTT

j_call: TRBJ2-7
d_call: TRBD1
v_call: TRBV28
cdr3_aa: CASSLDRVYEQYF
cdr3_nt: TGTGCCAGCAGCCTTGACAGGGTCTACGAGCAGTACTTC